This is a list of T cell receptor beta chains from one sample in a study of post-analysis software for immune sequencing data. TCRdb used MiXCR to reprocess the PCR reads, holding one entry per CDR3 protein. The sample includes 350,000 to 500,000 distinct CDR3 sequences, 39% seen only once; the top ten take about 8%. The sequenced sample consisted of blood. These receptors originate from a girl aged 2 to 10 with multiple sclerosis. CDR3s leave out the opening cysteine and the closing phenylalanine or tryptophan.

TRBJ2-5,TRBV27,VSSLSVRGRETQY
TRBJ2-5,TRBV7-9,ASSRKLLGTSGRRETQY
TRBJ2-5,TRBV6-1,ASSEGVGSLETQY
TRBJ2-1,TRBV6-5,ASKPLALRAGNEQF
TRBJ2-7,TRBV20-1,SARDRGGNYEQY
TRBJ2-1,TRBV18,ASSPPGLAGGNEQF
TRBJ1-2,TRBV5-1,ASSERTGATTHYGYT
TRBJ2-1,TRBV6-1,ASHFGLAGGNEQF
TRBJ1-1,TRBV29-1,SVAGLLNTEAF
TRBJ2-1,TRBV2,ATHSHSYNEQF
TRBJ1-2,TRBV28,ASSVLSAYGYT
TRBJ1-5,TRBV7-8,ASSLAVGSQPQH
TRBJ1-2,TRBV20-1,SARDLDRHFNYGYT
TRBJ2-1,TRBV7-2,ASSLERRGAYNEQF
TRBJ1-1,TRBV12-3/TRBV12-4,ASTHPQYLYEAF
TRBJ2-3,TRBV7-3,ASSLGLAGGDTQY
TRBJ1-5,TRBV28,ASTLQGLWHGSNQPQH
TRBJ1-2,TRBV12-3/TRBV12-4,ASSLPPFGGYGYT
TRBJ1-2,TRBV6-6,ASSESEARGYT
TRBJ1-1,TRBV7-2,ASSGGGWNTEAF
TRBJ2-1,TRBV5-1,ASRPGTASSYNEQF
TRBJ2-1,TRBV28,ASSEFEGGTYNEQF
TRBJ1-5,TRBV7-2,ASSPWDGGGQPQH
TRBJ2-3,TRBV6-5,ASSYSTGSTDTQY
TRBJ1-2,TRBV28,ASSLWGANYGYT